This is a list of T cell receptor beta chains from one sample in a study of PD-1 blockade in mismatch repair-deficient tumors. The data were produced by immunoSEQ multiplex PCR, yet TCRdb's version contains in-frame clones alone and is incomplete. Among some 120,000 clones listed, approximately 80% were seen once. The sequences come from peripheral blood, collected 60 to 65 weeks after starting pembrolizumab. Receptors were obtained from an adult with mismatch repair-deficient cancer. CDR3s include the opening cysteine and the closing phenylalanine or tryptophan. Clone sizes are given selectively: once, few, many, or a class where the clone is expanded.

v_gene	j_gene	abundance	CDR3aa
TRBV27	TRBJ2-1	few	CASSLIWTSGSGEQFF
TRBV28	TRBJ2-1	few	CASSVRNEQFF
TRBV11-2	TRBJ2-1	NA	CASSITSGSSYNEQFF
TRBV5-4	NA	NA	CASSLGGPVYEQYF
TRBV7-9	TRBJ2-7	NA	CASSLGTEQYF
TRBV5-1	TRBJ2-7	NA	CASSPDSTISYEQYF
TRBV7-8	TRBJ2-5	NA	CASSLESSGMGETQYF
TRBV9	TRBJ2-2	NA	CASSVGSSANTGELFF
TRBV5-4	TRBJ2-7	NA	CASSWNPGDVVPHEQYF
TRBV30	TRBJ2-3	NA	CAWSTAGWGTDTQYF
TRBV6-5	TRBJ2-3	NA	CASSPYSGSTDTQYF
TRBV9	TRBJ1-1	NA	CASSVRGAFDTEAFF
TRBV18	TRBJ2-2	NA	CASSPPGQGNTGELFF
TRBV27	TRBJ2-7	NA	CASSSTGKLGEYEQYF
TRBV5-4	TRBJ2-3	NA	CAKTRGREDTDTQYF
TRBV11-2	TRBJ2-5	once	CASSRPTSWETQYF
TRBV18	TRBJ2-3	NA	CASSPSEVPWRDTQYF
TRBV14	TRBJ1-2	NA	CASSLIGGYGYGYTF
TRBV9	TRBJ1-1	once	CASSGGFDTEAFF
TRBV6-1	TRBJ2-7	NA	CASLTGGKEQYF
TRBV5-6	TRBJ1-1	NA	CASSLSTEAFF
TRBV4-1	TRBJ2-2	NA	CASSQESGAGELFF
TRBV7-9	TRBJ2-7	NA	CASSSPGTASYEQYF
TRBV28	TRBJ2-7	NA	CASSLVVRSGEQYF
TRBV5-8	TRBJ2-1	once	CASSFWDEQFF
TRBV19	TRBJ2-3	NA	CASSIGEGGADTQYF
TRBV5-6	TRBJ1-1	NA	CASSSPGTPEAFF
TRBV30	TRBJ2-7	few	CAWSVGARYEQYF
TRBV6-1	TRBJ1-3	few	CASRTYGNTIYF
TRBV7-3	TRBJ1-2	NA	CASTQTSGTGFYGYTF
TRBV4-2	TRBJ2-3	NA	CASSQGVLPGTDTQYF
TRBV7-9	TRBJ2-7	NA	CASSSINYEQYF
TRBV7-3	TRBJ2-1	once	CASSSPGGRPAGGSYNEQFF
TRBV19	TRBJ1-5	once	CASSISPRGSNSNQPQHF
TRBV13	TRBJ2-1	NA	CASSLESSYNEQFF
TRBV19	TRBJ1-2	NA	CASKEGGLYGYTF
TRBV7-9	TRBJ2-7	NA	CASSQGLAGVYEQYF
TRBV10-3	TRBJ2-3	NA	CAISESSGSTDTQYF
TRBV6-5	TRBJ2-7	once	CASSPAFRFEQYF
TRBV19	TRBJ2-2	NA	CASKEGGNTGELFF
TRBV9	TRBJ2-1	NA	CASSVGPWNRGWDEQFF
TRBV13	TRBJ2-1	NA	CASSTSGPYNEQFF
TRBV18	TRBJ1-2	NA	CASSPREQTGGYGYTF
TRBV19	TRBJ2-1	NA	CASTGGPRRGEQFF
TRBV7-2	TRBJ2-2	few	CASSWDVVANTGELFF
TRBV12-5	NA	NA	CASGLVRYEQYF
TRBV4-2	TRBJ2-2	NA	CASSPLAGGANTGELFF
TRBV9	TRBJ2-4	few	CASSAGSGSSVAKNIQYF
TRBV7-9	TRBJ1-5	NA	CASSLGRSGNQPQHF
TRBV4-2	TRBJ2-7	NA	CASSQDFGNSYEQYF
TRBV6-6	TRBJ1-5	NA	CASSPTGLSNQPQHF
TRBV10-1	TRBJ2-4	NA	CASSETAENIQYF
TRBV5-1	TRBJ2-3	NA	CASSLAYSDTQYF
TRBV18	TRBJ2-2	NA	CASSPDRGQVTGELFF
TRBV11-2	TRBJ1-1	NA	CASSFWAVGTEAFF